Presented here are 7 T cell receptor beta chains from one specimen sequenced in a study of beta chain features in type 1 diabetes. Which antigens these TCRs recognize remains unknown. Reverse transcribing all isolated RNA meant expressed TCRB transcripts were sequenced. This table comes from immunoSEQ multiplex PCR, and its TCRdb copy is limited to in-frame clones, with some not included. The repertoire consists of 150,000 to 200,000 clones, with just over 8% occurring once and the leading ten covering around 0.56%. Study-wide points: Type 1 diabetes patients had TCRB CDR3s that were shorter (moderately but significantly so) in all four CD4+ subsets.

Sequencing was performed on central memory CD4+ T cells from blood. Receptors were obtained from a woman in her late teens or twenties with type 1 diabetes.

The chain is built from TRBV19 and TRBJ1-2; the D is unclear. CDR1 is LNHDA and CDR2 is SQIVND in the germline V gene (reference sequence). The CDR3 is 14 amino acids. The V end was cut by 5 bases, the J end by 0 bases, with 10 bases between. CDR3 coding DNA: TGTGCCAGTAGTTCCACGGTAGCTAACTATGGCTACACCTTC. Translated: CASSSTVANYGYTF.

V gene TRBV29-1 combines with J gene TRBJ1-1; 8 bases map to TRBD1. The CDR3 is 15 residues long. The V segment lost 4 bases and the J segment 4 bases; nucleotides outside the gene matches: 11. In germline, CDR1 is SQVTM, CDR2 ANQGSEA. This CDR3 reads CSVVGWRQGRTEAFF. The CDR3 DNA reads TGCAGCGTTGTAGGGTGGAGACAGGGGCGCACTGAAGCTTTCTTT.

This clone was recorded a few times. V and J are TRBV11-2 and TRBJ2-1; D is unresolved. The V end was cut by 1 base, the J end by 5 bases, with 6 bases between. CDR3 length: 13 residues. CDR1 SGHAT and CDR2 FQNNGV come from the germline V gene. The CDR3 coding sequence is TGTGCCAGCAGCTTAGCCCCCAACAATGAGCAGTTCTTC. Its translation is CASSLAPNNEQFF.

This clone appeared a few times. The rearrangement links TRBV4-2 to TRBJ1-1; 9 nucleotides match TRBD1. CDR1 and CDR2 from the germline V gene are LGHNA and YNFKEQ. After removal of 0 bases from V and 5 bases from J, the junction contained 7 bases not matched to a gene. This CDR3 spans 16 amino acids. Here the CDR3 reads CASSQDVGQGYTEAFF. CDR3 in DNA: TGTGCCAGCAGCCAAGATGTGGGACAGGGATATACTGAAGCTTTCTTT.

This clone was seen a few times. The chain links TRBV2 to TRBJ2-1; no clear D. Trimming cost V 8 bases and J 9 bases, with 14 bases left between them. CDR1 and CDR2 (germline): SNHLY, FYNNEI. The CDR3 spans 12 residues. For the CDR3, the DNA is TGTGCCAGCCAAGTCTATAGTGGTGAGCAGTTCTTC. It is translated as CASQVYSGEQFF. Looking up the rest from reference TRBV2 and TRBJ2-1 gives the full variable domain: EPEVTQTPSHQVTQMGQEVILRCVPISNHLYFYWYRQILGQKVEFLVSFYNNEISEKSEIFDDQFSVERPDGSNFTLKIRSTKLEDSAMYFCASQVYSGEQFFGPGTRLTVL.

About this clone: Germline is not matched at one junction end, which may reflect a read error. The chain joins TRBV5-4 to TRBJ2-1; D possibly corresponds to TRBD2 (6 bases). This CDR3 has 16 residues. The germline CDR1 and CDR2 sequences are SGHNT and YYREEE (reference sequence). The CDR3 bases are TGCGCCAGCAGCCAAGGGGTTAGCGGTCCCTACAATGAGCAGTTCTTC. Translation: CASSQGVSGPYNEQFF.

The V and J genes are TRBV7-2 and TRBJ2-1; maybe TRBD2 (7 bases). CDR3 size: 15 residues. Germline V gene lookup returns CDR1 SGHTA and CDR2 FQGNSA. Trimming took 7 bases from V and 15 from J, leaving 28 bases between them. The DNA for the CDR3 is TGTGCCAGCACCCCCCGGGGGGCGGACCTTACAATAAGGTTCTTC. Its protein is CASTPRGADLTIRFF.